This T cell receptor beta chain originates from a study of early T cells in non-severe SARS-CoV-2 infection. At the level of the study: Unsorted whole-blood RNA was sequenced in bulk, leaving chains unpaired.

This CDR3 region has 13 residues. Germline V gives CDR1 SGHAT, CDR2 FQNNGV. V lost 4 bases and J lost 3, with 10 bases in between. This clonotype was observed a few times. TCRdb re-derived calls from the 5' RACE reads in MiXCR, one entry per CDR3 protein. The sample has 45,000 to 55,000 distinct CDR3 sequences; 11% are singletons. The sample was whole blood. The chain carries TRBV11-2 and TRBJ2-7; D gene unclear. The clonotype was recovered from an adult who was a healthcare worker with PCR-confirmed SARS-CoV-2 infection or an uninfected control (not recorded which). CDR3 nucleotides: TGTGCCAGCAGCTCCAGGCCTCGCTACGAGCAGTACTTC. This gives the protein CASSSRPRYEQYF.